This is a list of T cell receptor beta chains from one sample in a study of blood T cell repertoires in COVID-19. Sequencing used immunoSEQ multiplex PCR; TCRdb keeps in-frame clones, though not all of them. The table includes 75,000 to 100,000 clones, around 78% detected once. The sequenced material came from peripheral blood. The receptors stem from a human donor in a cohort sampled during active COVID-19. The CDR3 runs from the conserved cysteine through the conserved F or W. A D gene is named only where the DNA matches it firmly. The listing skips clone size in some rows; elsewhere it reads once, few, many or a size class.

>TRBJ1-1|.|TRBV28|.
CASSNPGGRTEAFF
TGTGCCAGCAGCAATCCCGGAGGGCGAACTGAAGCTTTCTTT
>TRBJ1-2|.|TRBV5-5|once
CASSLDSPLYGYTF
TGTGCCAGCAGCTTGGACAGCCCCCTTTATGGCTACACCTTC
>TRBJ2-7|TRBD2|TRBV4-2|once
CASRRDGGGSYEQYF
TGTGCCAGCAGACGGGACGGCGGGGGGTCCTACGAGCAGTACTTC
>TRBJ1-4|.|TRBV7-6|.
CASSVTASEKLFF
TGTGCCAGCAGCGTAACAGCTTCTGAAAAACTGTTTTTT
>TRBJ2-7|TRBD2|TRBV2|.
CASSEVLAVTLDYEQYF
TGTGCCAGCAGTGAAGTACTAGCGGTAACCTTGGACTACGAGCAGTACTTC
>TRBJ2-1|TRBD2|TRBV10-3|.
CAISESSGRDEQFF
TGTGCCATCAGTGAGTCGAGCGGGAGGGATGAGCAGTTCTTC
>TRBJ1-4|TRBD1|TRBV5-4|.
CASSHRGQGGEKLFF
TGTGCCAGCAGCCACAGGGGGCAGGGCGGTGAAAAACTGTTTTTT
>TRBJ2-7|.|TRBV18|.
CASSPAGAEYEQYF
TGTGCCAGCTCACCCGCAGGGGCGGAATACGAGCAGTACTTC
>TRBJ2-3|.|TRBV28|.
CASSLTTRTDTQYF
TGTGCCAGCAGTTTAACGACTAGGACAGATACGCAGTATTTT
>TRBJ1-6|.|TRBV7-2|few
CASSFSGPDGSPLHF
TGTGCCAGCAGCTTTTCAGGGCCCGATGGTTCACCCCTCCACTTT
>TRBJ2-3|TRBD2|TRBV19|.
CASSIGAGGSADTQYF
TGTGCCAGTAGTATTGGAGCGGGAGGGTCCGCAGATACGCAGTATTTT
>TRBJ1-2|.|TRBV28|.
CASRLLSGYTF
TGTGCCAGCAGGTTGTTATCTGGCTACACCTTC
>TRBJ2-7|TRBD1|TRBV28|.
CASSALPARGSYEQYF
TGTGCCAGCAGTGCCCTACCCGCCAGGGGGTCCTACGAGCAGTACTTC
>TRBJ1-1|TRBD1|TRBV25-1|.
CASNQPGTGGAFF
TGTGCCAGCAATCAACCCGGGACAGGGGGGGCTTTCTTT
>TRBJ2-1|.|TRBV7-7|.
CASSPRLDGNEQFF
TGTGCTAGCAGCCCCAGACTAGACGGCAATGAGCAGTTCTTC
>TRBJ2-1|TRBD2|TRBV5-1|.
CASSFASGDNEQFF
TGCGCCAGCAGCTTCGCTAGCGGGGACAATGAGCAGTTCTTC